These 29 T cell receptor beta chains were sequenced from one sample in a study of T cell repertoires in cytomegalovirus infection. TCRdb re-analysed the reads in MiXCR, keeping a single row per CDR3 protein. In the table there are approximately 500,000 distinct CDR3 sequences, 16% of which are singletons. The sequenced material came from CD8+ T cells from PBMCs. These receptor sequences come from a human donor in good health (CMV status not recorded). Some clones in this sample may be carry-over from other donors' samples.

V usage is TRBV29-1 and J usage is TRBJ1-2; D is undetermined. Germline V lookup: CDR1 SQVTM, CDR2 ANQGSEA. Trimming pared 0 bases from V and 4 bases from J, leaving 12 bases between. The CDR3 covers 14 residues. CDR3: CSVEDLKQVYGYTF. CDR3 nucleotides: TGCAGCGTTGAAGATCTAAAACAAGTCTATGGCTACACCTTC.

This clonotype was counted a few times. The chain recombines TRBV24-1 with TRBJ2-5; unclear D gene. CDR1 is KGHDR and CDR2 is SFDVKD in the germline V gene. V was trimmed by 9 bases and J by 1 base, leaving 29 bases between them. The length of the CDR3 is 19 residues. CDR3 in DNA: TGTGCCACCTCCGCGGTTAATCACCTTACGTTCTCGGGCCAAGAGACCCAGTACTTC. As protein: CATSAVNHLTFSGQETQYF.

This clonotype was detected ten times or more. The genes are TRBV6-5 and TRBJ2-1; 7 positions agree with TRBD2. This CDR3 contains 15 residues. Per the germline V gene, CDR1 is MNHEY and CDR2 is SVGAGI. J was trimmed by 6 bases and V by 7 bases; bases with no gene match: 12. CDR3 loop: CASTLLSTSRNEQFF. CDR3 coding DNA: TGTGCCAGCACCCTTTTATCGACTAGCCGCAATGAGCAGTTCTTC.

The gene calls are TRBV29-1 and TRBJ2-7; D gene unclear. From germline, CDR1 is SQVTM and CDR2 ANQGSEA. This CDR3 has 12 amino acids. V was shortened by 4 bases and J by 0 bases, with 7 bases between the two germline ends. The CDR3 coding sequence is TGCAGCGTTGTTGAGAGCTCCTACGAGCAGTACTTC. Protein: CSVVESSYEQYF.

Only a few counts were recorded for this clonotype. The chain carries TRBV6-6 and TRBJ2-5; no clear D. V was trimmed by 5 bases and J by 2 bases, leaving 15 bases between them. Germline V gene lookup returns CDR1 MNHNY and CDR2 SVGAGI (reference sequence). The CDR3 is made up of 15 amino acids. The CDR3 DNA is TGTGCCAGCAGTCCCCACACCACCAAACAAGAGACCCAGTACTTC. Translation gives CASSPHTTKQETQYF.

The J gene is TRBJ2-1, the V gene TRBV27, with 10 bases matching TRBD2. The V and J ends lost 3 bases and 8 bases, in that order; junction bases with no gene match: 10. CDR1 and CDR2 (germline): MNHEY, SMNVEV (reference sequence). This CDR3 spans 16 amino acids. The CDR3 loop is CASSFLASGSFDEQFF. In nucleotides, the CDR3 is TGTGCCAGCAGTTTTCTCGCTAGCGGGAGTTTCGATGAGCAGTTCTTC.

There are a few counts of this clonotype. The chain is built from TRBV20-1 and TRBJ2-2; D is possibly TRBD2 (6 bases). The germline CDR1 and CDR2 sequences are DFQATT and SNEGSKA (reference sequence). Trimming removed 1 base from V and 6 bases from J, with 12 bases in between. This CDR3 contains 14 residues. CDR3 loop: CSARGWEAAGELFF. CDR3 sequence (DNA): TGCAGTGCTAGAGGGTGGGAGGCGGCCGGGGAGCTGTTTTTT.

This clonotype was counted ten times or more. The chain couples TRBV12-3 or TRBV12-4 to TRBJ2-3, with a possible D match to TRBD1 (6 bases). The length of the CDR3 is 15 residues. V was trimmed by 2 bases and J by 3 bases, leaving 12 bases between them. CDR3 amino acids: CASSLRGSNTDTQYF. Here the CDR3 DNA reads TGTGCCAGCAGTTTAAGGGGGTCCAATACAGATACGCAGTATTTT.

V and J are TRBV20-1 and TRBJ2-7, with a tentative D call TRBD2 (5 bases). V was clipped by 4 bases and J by 7 bases, with 17 bases between them. CDR3 size: 13 residues. Germline CDR1 and CDR2: DFQATT and SNEGSKA (reference sequence). CDR3 nucleotides: TGCAGTGCTAAAGGACTTAGCCCACGGGAGCAGTACTTC. Translating it yields CSAKGLSPREQYF.

This clonotype was seen repeatedly, ten times or more. J is TRBJ2-1 and V is TRBV7-3; a weak D match, TRBD2 (5 bases). V gave up 4 bases and J gave up 0 bases, with 10 bases separating them. The germline V gene has CDR1 SGHTA and CDR2 FQGTGA. The CDR3 totals 15 residues. The CDR3 coding sequence is TGTGCCAGCAGCTGGTTAGCGAGCTCCTACAATGAGCAGTTCTTC. Protein sequence: CASSWLASSYNEQFF.

This clonotype was seen only a few times. This chain connects TRBV29-1 to TRBJ1-1, with 7 nucleotides matching TRBD1. The V segment lost 8 bases and the J segment 3 bases; nucleotides outside the gene matches: 6. CDR3 length: 12 residues. Germline CDR1 reads SQVTM; CDR2 reads ANQGSEA. CDR3 amino acids: CSTRQGYTEAFF. CDR3 sequence (DNA): TGCAGCACTCGACAGGGCTACACTGAAGCTTTCTTT.

The sample holds a few counts of this clonotype. The V and J genes are TRBV19 and TRBJ2-7, with 10 positions matching TRBD1. V was pared by 2 bases and J by 1 base, with 5 bases of the junction left unmatched. CDR1 is LNHDA, CDR2 SQIVND, per germline (reference sequence). The CDR3 length is 16 residues. CDR3 sequence: CASSISGQGLSYEQYF. The CDR3 DNA reads as TGTGCCAGTAGTATATCGGGACAGGGGTTGTCCTACGAGCAGTACTTC.

CDR3 nucleotides: TGTGCCAGCAGTTTATATGGCGAAACGGGGGTCGAGCAGTACTTC. Encoded protein: CASSLYGETGVEQYF. J is TRBJ2-7 and V is TRBV27, with a possible D match to TRBD2 (6 bases). Per the germline V gene, CDR1 is MNHEY and CDR2 is SMNVEV (reference sequence). The CDR3 loop spans 15 amino acids. V gave up 1 base and J gave up 6 bases, with 16 bases separating them.

Many counts were recorded for this clonotype. This chain joins TRBV7-8 and TRBJ1-5; possibly TRBD1 for D (5 bases). The germline CDR1 and CDR2 sequences are SGHVS and FQNEAQ. V was clipped by 0 bases and J by 4 bases, with 7 bases between them. The CDR3 is 14 amino acids. The CDR3 DNA follows: TGTGCCAGCAGCTTAGCGTGGGGGAATCAGCCCCAGCATTTT. It yields the protein CASSLAWGNQPQHF.

V is TRBV20-1 and J is TRBJ2-1; 11 nucleotides align to TRBD2. The CDR3 totals 19 residues. Germline CDR1 is DFQATT and CDR2 is SNEGSKA (reference sequence). V was clipped by 2 bases and J by 0 bases; unmatched bases: 12. In nucleotides, the CDR3 is TGCAGTGCTAGACCATCGTTTCTTAGCGGGAGGGACTCCTACAATGAGCAGTTCTTC. Its translation is CSARPSFLSGRDSYNEQFF.

The V and J genes are TRBV3-1 and TRBJ2-2; D gene uncertain. This CDR3 contains 18 residues. The germline V gene has CDR1 LGHDT and CDR2 YNNKEL (reference sequence). V was pared by 0 bases and J by 7 bases, with 21 bases between. The CDR3 DNA reads TGTGCCAGCAGCCAAGAGCCCCCTGATTCTCTAACGGGCGGGGAGCTGTTTTTT. Translation: CASSQEPPDSLTGGELFF.

The chain combines TRBV20-1 with TRBJ2-1; 14 nucleotides line up with TRBD2. Losses at the gene ends were 5 bases for V and 1 base for J; bases not matched to a gene: 13. The CDR3 runs 19 residues. Germline CDR1 and CDR2: DFQATT and SNEGSKA (reference sequence). For the CDR3, the DNA is TGCAGTGCTCCCGATCCTGGACTAGCGGGGGGCTTTTCCTACAATGAGCAGTTCTTC. This translates into CSAPDPGLAGGFSYNEQFF.

In this sample, this clonotype turned up a few times. The chain recombines TRBV4-2 with TRBJ2-1; 10 bases line up with TRBD2. This CDR3 is 16 amino acids long. Trimming at V came to 0 bases and at J to 9 bases, leaving 8 bases not matched to a gene. Germline CDR1 LGHNA, CDR2 YNFKEQ. The CDR3 DNA sequence: TGTGCCAGCAGCCAAGAAGGAGCGGGAGGGCCGGGTGAGCAGTTCTTC. It is translated as CASSQEGAGGPGEQFF.

This clonotype was seen many times. The genes are TRBV7-3 and TRBJ2-1; possibly TRBD1 for D (6 bases). This CDR3 is built from 13 residues. The ends were cut back, 4 bases at V and 7 bases at J, with 11 bases in the middle. Germline CDR1 is SGHTA and CDR2 is FQGTGA. CDR3 protein: CASSSDRWNEQFF. The CDR3 nucleotides are TGTGCCAGCAGCTCAGACAGGTGGAATGAGCAGTTCTTC.

The V gene is TRBV15, the J gene TRBJ1-6; D is unresolved. CDR3 size: 17 residues. V was shortened by 0 bases and J by 10 bases, with 19 bases between the two germline ends. Germline CDR1 is LNHNV and CDR2 is YYDKDF (reference sequence). DNA for the CDR3: TGTGCCACCAGCAGAGACTTGACGAGTGCCAGCGACTCACCCCTCCACTTT. Translating it yields CATSRDLTSASDSPLHF.

With respect to this clonotype: The junction departs from germline at one end; a sequencing error may be responsible. V usage is TRBV20-1 and J usage is TRBJ1-2; TRBD1 might be the D (5 bases). Germline CDR1 is DFQATT and CDR2 is SNEGSKA (reference sequence). This CDR3 contains 15 residues. CDR3: CSAREQAGDNYCYTF. In DNA, the CDR3 is TGCAGTGCTAGAGAACAGGCTGGAGACAACTATTGCTACACCTTC.

Of note for this clonotype: Since the CDR3 does not end with the conserved phenylalanine or tryptophan, this likely comes from a read error. This chain links TRBV4-2 with TRBJ2-7; TRBD2 aligns across 9 bases. The CDR3 contains 17 residues. Per the germline V gene, CDR1 is LGHNA and CDR2 is YNFKEQ. The V gene end was trimmed by 1 base and the J gene end by 5 bases; junction bases not matched to a gene: 12. In nucleotides, the CDR3 is TGTGCCAGCAGCCAAGTAAAAGGGCGGGAGGGCGTGCACGAGCAGTACTTA. Translation gives CASSQVKGREGVHEQYL.

Many counts were recorded for this clonotype. The chain is built from TRBV6-1 and TRBJ1-2; D not resolved. V was shortened by 7 bases and J by 0 bases, with 18 bases between the two germline ends. The CDR3 is 16 amino acids. From germline, CDR1 is MNHNS and CDR2 SASEGT. CDR3 in DNA: TGTGCCAGCACCCCCTGGTTCGGGGAGACTAACTATGGCTACACCTTC. As protein: CASTPWFGETNYGYTF.

This clonotype has at least ten counts. This rearrangement joins TRBV11-2 to TRBJ2-1, with 9 bases aligning to TRBD1. The germline CDR1 and CDR2 sequences are SGHAT and FQNNGV. V was clipped by 8 bases and J by 7 bases; unmatched bases: 9. CDR3 length equals 14 residues. The CDR3 loop reads CASAERQGVNEQFF. The CDR3 nucleotides read TGTGCCAGCGCCGAGAGACAGGGGGTTAATGAGCAGTTCTTC.

This clonotype was observed at least ten times. The gene calls are TRBV27 and TRBJ2-7, with 7 nucleotides matching TRBD2. V lost 1 base to trimming and J lost 3 bases; unmatched junction nucleotides: 6. Germline V gene data show CDR1 as MNHEY and CDR2 as SMNVEV (reference sequence). This CDR3 is 15 amino acids long. CDR3 residues: CASSLFSGPYYEQYF. CDR3 coding DNA: TGTGCCAGCAGTTTATTTAGCGGGCCTTACTACGAGCAGTACTTC.

This clonotype was counted ten times or more. CDR3 loop: CASSQVQGDQPQHF. CDR3 nucleotide sequence: TGCGCCAGCAGCCAGGTACAGGGGGATCAGCCCCAGCATTTT. The V and J genes are TRBV4-1 and TRBJ1-5; 8 positions agree with TRBD1. This CDR3 has 14 amino acids. Germline values: CDR1 MGHRA, CDR2 YSYEKL. Unmatched junction bases numbered 3, after V lost 3 bases and J lost 5 bases.

The chain is built from TRBV6-1 and TRBJ1-4, with 12 bases lining up with TRBD1. The CDR3 is 14 residues long. CDR1 is MNHNS, CDR2 SASEGT, per germline. V lost 6 bases, J lost 9 bases, and 5 bases stayed unmatched. In DNA, the CDR3 is TGTGCCAGCAGCCCGGGACAGGGGGCGAAAAAACTGTTTTTT. This sequence encodes CASSPGQGAKKLFF.

This clonotype has just a few counts. The rearrangement links TRBV5-4 to TRBJ1-6, with D perhaps matching TRBD1 (5 bases). CDR1 is SGHNT, CDR2 YYREEE, per germline (reference sequence). The CDR3 contains 16 residues. V was cut by 5 bases and J by 4 bases, with 16 bases left in between. DNA of the CDR3: TGTGCCAGCAGTACGGACACAGGCTCATATAATTCACCCCTCCACTTT. It encodes CASSTDTGSYNSPLHF.

This chain uses TRBV14 with TRBJ2-3; D remains unclear. V lost 1 base and J 1 base, leaving 6 bases between the germline ends. Germline V gene lookup returns CDR1 SGHDN and CDR2 FVKESK. CDR3 length: 14 residues. The CDR3 nucleotides are TGTGCCAGCAGCCAAGGACGCCGCACAGATACGCAGTATTTT. The encoded protein is CASSQGRRTDTQYF.